This section outlines one TCR beta chain sequence together with its context. The target antigen is unknown. PCR was performed using 60 Vbeta and 13 Jbeta primers. The table came from immunoSEQ multiplex PCR; TCRdb's copy has only in-frame clones and leaves some out. The table has around 97,000 clones, around 65% seen once. The sample belongs to a study of cytomegalovirus exposure and HLA in healthy donors. In the study overall: Genotyping of 400 or so donors showed that 70% to 90% belonged to the Caucasian-associated ancestry cluster. General study points: The authors excluded some V segments, including TRBV6-2 and TRBV6-3, as indistinguishable. Among the most significant clusters, several appeared linked to common viral pathogens in a later analysis. The authors later found TCR association rates varying by HLA locus, with DRB1 most and HLA-C fewest.

V lost 2 bases and J lost 6, with 15 bases in between. The CDR3 is 15 amino acids. From germline, CDR1 is MNHEY and CDR2 SMNVEV (reference sequence). The chain uses TRBV27 and TRBJ2-3, with D perhaps matching TRBD2 (6 bases). The sequencing input was PBMCs. The receptor was isolated from a woman in her forties or fifties in good health and CMV-seronegative. In DNA form, the CDR3 reads TGTGCCAGCAGTTTAGGGTGGAGGGGTCCGGATACGCAGTATTTT. This encodes CASSLGWRGPDTQYF.